The present T cell receptor (beta chain) was sequenced within a study of blood T cell repertoires in COVID-19. About the study: Both acute and convalescent COVID-19 samples were obtained from the United States, Italy and Spain.

Authors' processing steps: Estimates of nucleated cell counts were drawn from the amplification of reference gene primers. Here immunoSEQ multiplex PCR was the method, and the copy in TCRdb shows in-frame clones only, minus some. V and J calls and clone size are given by that table; D and trimming were obtained from the DNA. The table has some 200,000 clones, 80% to 90% seen once. Germline assignment: CDR1 KGHDR and CDR2 SFDVKD. This CDR3 contains 15 residues. The V segment lost 4 bases and the J segment 1 base; nucleotides outside the gene matches: 4. Recruitment covered about two dozen US areas and drew participants whose ages spanned about 18 to 90 years. Participant-given clinical history determined each cohort assignment.

Sequencing used PBMCs or T cells enriched from blood (not recorded which). This receptor was taken from a woman in her forties or fifties in a cohort exposed to, infected with or recovered from COVID-19 (not recorded which). The rearrangement joins TRBV24-1 to TRBJ2-3; 7 bases align to TRBD1. This CDR3 is CATSDRGQGTDTQYF. The CDR3 DNA follows: TGTGCCACCAGTGACCGTGGACAGGGCACAGATACGCAGTATTTT.